These 15 T cell receptor beta chains share one sample of origin, sequenced in a study of blood T cells in healthy people across ages. PCR was performed a second time for roughly 7 to 12 cycles using a sample-barcoded 5' primer and a J-beta primer mix. TCRdb re-called the 5' RACE reads through MiXCR, storing one row per CDR3 protein. The sample records under 2,000,000 distinct CDR3 sequences, roughly 52% being singletons. Material: blood. Receptor source: a woman in her forties in good health.

CDR3 sequence reads: CAAGLAGGTDTQYF. The CDR3 bases are TGTGCCGCCGGACTAGCGGGGGGCACAGATACGCAGTATTTT. The chain employs TRBV15 and TRBJ2-3; 13 bases map to TRBD2. The V gene's germline CDR1 is LNHNV and CDR2 YYDKDF (reference sequence). The J segment lost 1 base and the V segment lost 11 bases, leaving 3 bases of the junction unmatched. The CDR3 length is 14 residues.

In its sample, this clonotype was seen a few times. The gene calls are TRBV12-3 or TRBV12-4 and TRBJ2-5; D may be TRBD1 (6 bases). This CDR3 is 11 amino acids long. V shed 10 bases and J shed 11 bases, with 17 bases lying between them. The CDR3 loop is CATSQGREQYF. The CDR3 nucleotides read TGTGCCACCTCACAGGGCCGAGAGCAGTACTTC.

J is TRBJ1-1 and V is TRBV20-1, with 9 bases identical to TRBD1. The CDR3 length is 14 residues. Trimming at V came to 2 bases and at J to 4 bases, leaving 5 bases not matched to a gene. CDR1 is DFQATT, CDR2 SNEGSKA, per germline (reference sequence). The CDR3 DNA reads as TGCAGTGCTAGATCAGGGACAGGGACCACTGAAGCTTTCTTT. Amino acids: CSARSGTGTTEAFF.

The chain has TRBV5-1 and TRBJ2-4, with 13 bases matching TRBD2. Germline lookup yields CDR1 SGHRS and CDR2 YFSETQ. The CDR3 covers 16 residues. The ends lost 3 bases at V and 13 bases at J; junction bases unmatched: 13. The CDR3 DNA reads TGCGCCAGCAGCTCTCCGGGACTAGCGGGATTAAATGAGCAGTACTTC. It translates to CASSSPGLAGLNEQYF.

In nucleotides, the CDR3 is TGTGCCAGCAGCGAAGCTCCGGGGCTCCGGTGGGGCTACACCTTC. It is translated as CASSEAPGLRWGYTF. V is TRBV7-9 and J is TRBJ1-2; D is possibly TRBD1 (5 bases). The CDR3 covers 15 residues. CDR1 SEHNR and CDR2 FQNEAQ come from the germline V gene (reference sequence). Trimming removed 5 bases at V and 8 bases at J, with 21 bases between. Variable domain in full (rest from reference TRBV7-9 and TRBJ1-2): DTGVSQNPRHKITKRGQNVTFRCDPISEHNRLYWYRQTLGQGPEFLTYFQNEAQLEKSRLLSDRFSAERPKGSFSTLEIQRTEQGDSAMYLCASSEAPGLRWGYTFGSGTRLTVV.

J is TRBJ1-2 and V is TRBV27, with D perhaps matching TRBD1 (5 bases). The V gene's germline CDR1 is MNHEY and CDR2 SMNVEV (reference sequence). V lost 6 bases, J lost 0 bases, and 14 bases lay in between. The CDR3 loop spans 15 amino acids. The CDR3 protein is CASSQRGAANYGYTF. As DNA, the CDR3 is TGTGCCAGCAGCCAAAGGGGCGCAGCTAACTATGGCTACACCTTC.

The V call is TRBV6-4, the J call TRBJ1-2; TRBD1 is a possible D gene (5 bases). The V and J ends lost 4 bases and 8 bases respectively, with 17 bases between them. Per germline, CDR1 MRHNA and CDR2 SNTAGT. The CDR3 spans 14 residues. CDR3 loop: CASSGDGGDGGYTF. In DNA form, the CDR3 reads TGTGCCAGCAGTGGGGACGGGGGGGACGGCGGCTACACCTTC.

The chain joins TRBV9 to TRBJ2-1; 12 nucleotides agree with TRBD2. The CDR3 runs 17 residues. V was pared by 0 bases and J by 4 bases, with 5 bases of the junction left unmatched. CDR1 and CDR2 from the germline V gene are SGDLS and YYNGEE. CDR3 loop: CASSVGLAGVSYNEQFF. Written as DNA, the CDR3 is TGTGCCAGCAGCGTAGGACTAGCGGGGGTATCTTACAATGAGCAGTTCTTC.

The chain employs TRBV20-1 and TRBJ2-1, with 12 bases that match TRBD2. V lost 0 bases and J lost 9; bases outside the gene matches: 15. This CDR3 has 18 amino acids. Germline CDR1 is DFQATT and CDR2 is SNEGSKA (reference sequence). DNA of the CDR3: TGCAGTGCTAGAGACTTCCGCCGACTAGCGGGGGAGGAGGGTGAGCAGTTCTTC. Its protein is CSARDFRRLAGEEGEQFF.

This clonotype was detected only a few times. The rearrangement joins TRBV12-3 or TRBV12-4 to TRBJ1-1, with D tentatively TRBD1 (6 bases). The V end was cut by 1 base, the J end by 8 bases, with 11 bases between. This CDR3 has 13 residues. CDR3 sequence (DNA): TGTGCCAGCAGTTTAGACAGGGTCCGGGAAGCTTTCTTT. Amino acids: CASSLDRVREAFF.

This clonotype has more than one count but fewer than ten. The chain has TRBV5-5 and TRBJ2-7; D may be TRBD2 (5 bases). The CDR3 runs to 14 residues. Trimming left V 4 bases short and J 3 bases short, with 14 bases between. Germline CDR1 is SGHKS and CDR2 is YYEKEE (reference sequence). The CDR3 sequence: CASSAGPGGYEQYF. CDR3 DNA sequence: TGTGCCAGCAGCGCGGGCCCAGGAGGCTACGAGCAGTACTTC. The whole variable domain, filled in from reference TRBV5-5 and TRBJ2-7, reads DAGVTQSPTHLIKTRGQQVTLRCSPISGHKSVSWYQQVLGQGPQFIFQYYEKEERGRGNFPDRFSARQFPNYSSELNVNALLLGDSALYLCASSAGPGGYEQYFGPGTRLTVT.

The chain uses TRBV28 and TRBJ2-1; a possible D gene is TRBD2 (6 bases). V was clipped by 2 bases and J by 13 bases, with 21 bases between them. Looked up from germline, CDR1 is MDHEN and CDR2 is SYDVKM. This CDR3 has 15 amino acids. The CDR3 DNA sequence: TGTGCCAGCAGTTTAGCAGGCCGGGGGAGAGAGACCCAGTTCTTC. Translation: CASSLAGRGRETQFF. The full variable domain, with the rest looked up from reference TRBV28 and TRBJ2-1, is DVKVTQSSRYLVKRTGEKVFLECVQDMDHENMFWYRQDPGLGLRLIYFSYDVKMKEKGDIPEGYSVSREKKERFSLILESASTNQTSMYLCASSLAGRGRETQFFGPGTRLTVL.

This chain joins TRBV7-9 and TRBJ2-3; D gene ambiguous. This CDR3 comprises 13 residues. Germline-derived CDR1 and CDR2 are SEHNR and FQNEAQ (reference sequence). V gave up 1 base and J gave up 3 bases, with 5 bases separating them. The CDR3 sequence is CASSLVHTDTQYF. CDR3 coding DNA: TGTGCCAGCAGCTTAGTTCATACAGATACGCAGTATTTT.

The chain combines TRBV6-1 with TRBJ1-4; TRBD1 is a possible D gene (6 bases). Looked up from germline, CDR1 is MNHNS and CDR2 is SASEGT. The CDR3 covers 13 residues. V dropped 6 bases and J dropped 7 bases, with 12 bases sitting between them. The CDR3 DNA follows: TGTGCCAGCAGGGGGGACATCCGTGAAAAACTGTTTTTT. The encoded protein is CASRGDIREKLFF.

The chain has TRBV29-1 and TRBJ2-5, with D perhaps TRBD1 or TRBD2 (5 bases each). V lost 6 bases and J 1 base, leaving 15 bases between the germline ends. This CDR3 region has 14 residues. Germline-derived CDR1 and CDR2 are SQVTM and ANQGSEA. The chain's CDR3 is CSVQGTAGQETQYF. In DNA, the CDR3 is TGCAGCGTACAAGGGACCGCGGGCCAAGAGACCCAGTACTTC. The full variable domain, in which reference TRBV29-1 and TRBJ2-5 provide the parts outside the CDR3, is SAVISQKPSRDICQRGTSLTIQCQVDSQVTMMFWYRQQPGQSLTLIATANQGSEATYESGFVIDKFPISRPNLTFSTLTVSNMSPEDSSIYLCSVQGTAGQETQYFGPGTRLLVL.